Given below is one T cell receptor (beta chain) in context. Its cognate antigen is unknown. This sample is part of a study of chemoradiotherapy in HPV16-positive cancers. Study as a whole: Functional T-cell assays on a couple of HPV16-positive patients' cells defined candidate HPV-specific clones and common TCR motifs. Whole-study results and caveats: Non-HPV-specific T cells did not expand in tumors during treatment, whereas candidate HPV-specific clones and E7-related motifs did.

Germline-derived CDR1 and CDR2 are MNHNS and SASEGT. V lost 8 bases to trimming and J lost 6 bases, with 21 bases between them. The CDR3 covers 15 residues. Repeated repertoire sampling spanned the course of chemoradiotherapy. The table came from immunoSEQ multiplex PCR; TCRdb's copy has only in-frame clones and leaves some out. The data contain more than 12,000 clones, around nine tenths of them seen just once; the ten biggest clones take up approximately 3.5%. This clonotype originated in a human donor with HPV-associated anogenital cancer. The chain has TRBV6-1 and TRBJ2-3; tentatively, D is TRBD1 or TRBD2 (5 bases each). The sequenced sample was blood, obtained from a patient who underwent chemoradiotherapy. The DNA of the CDR3 is TGTGCCAGCGGAAATCCGGGACCCCTGTTTGATACGCAGTATTTT. As protein: CASGNPGPLFDTQYF.